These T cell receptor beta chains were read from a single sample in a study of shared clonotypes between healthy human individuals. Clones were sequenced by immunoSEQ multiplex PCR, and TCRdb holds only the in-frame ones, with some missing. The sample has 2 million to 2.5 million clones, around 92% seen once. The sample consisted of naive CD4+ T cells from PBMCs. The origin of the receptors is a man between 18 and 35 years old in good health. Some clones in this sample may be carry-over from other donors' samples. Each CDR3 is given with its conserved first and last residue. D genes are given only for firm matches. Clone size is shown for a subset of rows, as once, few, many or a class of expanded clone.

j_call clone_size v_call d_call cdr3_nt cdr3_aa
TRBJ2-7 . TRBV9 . TGTGCCAGCAGCAACAGCCCCTACTACGAGCAGTACTTC CASSNSPYYEQYF
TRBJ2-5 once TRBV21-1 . TGTGCCAGCAGCAATTTGGGAAAGCCACGAGGAGAGACCCAGTACTTC CASSNLGKPRGETQYF
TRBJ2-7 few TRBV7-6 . TGTGCCAGCAGCCTCTTAGGGCAGGGGGGTACCTACGAGCAGTACTTC CASSLLGQGGTYEQYF
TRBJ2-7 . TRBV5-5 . TGTGCCAGCAGCTTCCCTTCCTTGATAGCGGAATCCTACGAGCAGTACTTC CASSFPSLIAESYEQYF
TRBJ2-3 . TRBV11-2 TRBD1 TGTGCCAGCAGCTTAGATATTGGGACAGGGGGCACAGATACGCAGTATTTT CASSLDIGTGGTDTQYF
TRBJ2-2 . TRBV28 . TGTGCCAGCAGTAGGTCGCCCTCGAAGCGGGAGCTGTTTTTT CASSRSPSKRELFF
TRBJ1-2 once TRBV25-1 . TGTGCCAGCGGGGGGACATATGATGGCTACACCTTC CASGGTYDGYTF
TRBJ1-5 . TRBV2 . TGTGCCAGCAAGGGGGGCGGCGGGAACAATCAGCCCCAGCATTTT CASKGGGGNNQPQHF
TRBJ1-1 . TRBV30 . TGTGCCTGGGATATTGGGTTGAGCACTGAAGCTTTCTTT CAWDIGLSTEAFF
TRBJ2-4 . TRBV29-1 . TGCAGCGTACAAGGGGTCGGGGGCATTCAGTACTTC CSVQGVGGIQYF
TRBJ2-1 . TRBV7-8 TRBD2 TGTGCCAGCAGCCTTAAATCGGGGGCTAGCGGGATTTATGAGCAGTTCTTC CASSLKSGASGIYEQFF
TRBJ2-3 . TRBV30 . TGTGCCTGGAGTGTAGGCGGGAGCACAGATACGCAGTATTTT CAWSVGGSTDTQYF
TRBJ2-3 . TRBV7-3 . TGTGCCAGCAGCTTAGCGGGGTTAACAGATACGCAGTATTTT CASSLAGLTDTQYF
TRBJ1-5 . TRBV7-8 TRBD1 TGTGCCAGCAGCAAAGGGACAGGGCTTGATCAGCCCCAGCATTTT CASSKGTGLDQPQHF
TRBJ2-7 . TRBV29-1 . TGCAGCGTTCTTATTCAGGGGACCTACGAGCAGTACTTC CSVLIQGTYEQYF
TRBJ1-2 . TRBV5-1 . TGCGCCAGCAGCATGGGACCGTTACATGGCTACACCTTC CASSMGPLHGYTF
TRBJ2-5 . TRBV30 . TGTGCCTGGAGCCTCACCCGGGGAGGGGGTAAGGAGACCCAGTACTTC CAWSLTRGGGKETQYF
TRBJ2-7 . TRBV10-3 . TGTGCCATCCGGGCGGATAGCTCCTACGAGCAGTACTTC CAIRADSSYEQYF
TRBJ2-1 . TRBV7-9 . TGTGCCAGCAGCCCCGGGCTAGCAGAGTACAATGAGCAGTTCTTC CASSPGLAEYNEQFF
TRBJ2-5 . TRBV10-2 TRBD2 TGCGCCAGCAGTGATCTACGCGGGAGAGACCAAGAGACCCAGTACTTC CASSDLRGRDQETQYF